The 19 T cell receptor beta chains listed next were all sequenced from one sample in a study of beta chain features in type 1 diabetes. The investigators reverse transcribed all of the isolated RNA, so they sequenced expressed TCRB transcripts. Sequencing was performed with immunoSEQ multiplex PCR; in TCRdb, only in-frame clones are kept and a portion is missing. The sample consists of about 710,000 clones, over 12% of them appearing once. Which antigens these TCRs recognize remains unknown. Findings and limits, study-wide: TCRB CDR3s were moderately but significantly shorter in Type 1 diabetes patients in all four CD4+ subsets.

The sequenced sample was naive CD4+ T cells from blood. These receptors all come from a man between 18 and 35 years old with type 1 diabetes.

The gene calls are TRBV7-9 and TRBJ1-2; D perhaps matches TRBD1 (5 bases). CDR1 and CDR2 from the germline V gene are SEHNR and FQNEAQ (reference sequence). This CDR3 has 13 residues. V was clipped by 6 bases and J by 3 bases, with 11 bases between them. The CDR3 nucleotides are TGTGCCAGCAGGCCTGGGGGGTACTATGGCTACACCTTC. Protein product: CASRPGGYYGYTF.

The gene calls are TRBV2 and TRBJ2-1, with TRBD2 identical over 14 bases. CDR1 SNHLY and CDR2 FYNNEI come from the germline V gene. Trimming removed 10 bases from V and 6 bases from J; junction bases left unmatched: 14. The CDR3 spans 17 residues. CDR3 amino acids: CATLAGLAGEIGNEQFF. As DNA, the CDR3 is TGTGCCACCCTCGCGGGACTAGCGGGAGAGATCGGCAATGAGCAGTTCTTC.

This clone occurred a few times. The genes are TRBV9 and TRBJ2-3; D ambiguous. The CDR3 is 16 residues long. Germline assignment: CDR1 SGDLS and CDR2 YYNGEE. V lost 4 bases and J 2 bases, leaving 17 bases between the germline ends. This chain's CDR3 is CASSIRQGLYTDTQYF. The CDR3, as DNA: TGTGCCAGCAGCATACGACAAGGGCTGTACACAGATACGCAGTATTTT.

This clone was counted only a few times. The chain recombines TRBV28 with TRBJ1-6, with TRBD1 as a possible D gene (5 bases). Germline assignment: CDR1 MDHEN and CDR2 SYDVKM. Trimming removed 5 bases at V and 10 bases at J, with 12 bases between. The CDR3 is 13 residues long. The CDR3 spells CASSIDRESPLHF. The CDR3 region has the DNA TGTGCCAGCAGTATAGACAGAGAGTCACCCCTCCACTTT.

This clone has only a few counts. The V call is TRBV11-3, the J call TRBJ2-5; no firm D call. The CDR3 extends over 13 amino acids. Germline V CDR1 and CDR2: SGHNT, YENEEA. The ends were cut back, 1 base at V and 4 bases at J, with 7 bases in the middle. The CDR3 protein is CASSLAARETQYF. The CDR3 nucleotides read TGTGCCAGCAGCTTAGCAGCGAGAGAGACCCAGTACTTC.

In its sample, this clone was seen a few times. This chain joins TRBV28 and TRBJ2-7, with 8 bases aligning to TRBD1. The CDR3 has 15 residues. Trimming took 6 bases from V and 0 from J; bases not matched to a gene: 7. Germline CDR1 and CDR2: MDHEN and SYDVKM. CDR3 in DNA: TGTGCCAGCAGACCTCGACAGGGGCCCTCCTACGAGCAGTACTTC. Translation: CASRPRQGPSYEQYF.

With respect to this clone: Other DNA sequences of this sample code for an identical CDR3. The V gene is TRBV7-2, the J gene TRBJ2-7; TRBD2 matches at 8 bases. The CDR3 has 14 residues. Germline-derived CDR1 and CDR2 are SGHTA and FQGNSA. Trimming removed 2 bases from V and 5 bases from J; junction bases left unmatched: 5. CDR3 residues: CASSLRLAGDEQYF. CDR3 bases: TGTGCCAGCAGCTTACGTCTAGCGGGTGACGAGCAGTACTTC. Supplemented by reference TRBV7-2 and TRBJ2-7, the full variable domain reads GAGVSQSPSNKVTEKGKDVELRCDPISGHTALYWYRQSLGQGLEFLIYFQGNSAPDKSGLPSDRFSAERTGGSVSTLTIQRTQQEDSAVYLCASSLRLAGDEQYFGPGTRLTVT.

This clone was picked up a small number of times. This chain joins TRBV30 and TRBJ1-1; TRBD1 aligns across 8 bases. Germline values: CDR1 GTSNPN, CDR2 SVGIG (reference sequence). The CDR3 totals 15 residues. Trimming took 4 bases from V and 0 from J; bases not matched to a gene: 7. CDR3 region: CAWTGGWVVNTEAFF. As DNA, the CDR3 is TGTGCCTGGACAGGGGGCTGGGTCGTGAACACTGAAGCTTTCTTT.

The sample holds a few counts of this clone. The chain couples TRBV7-9 to TRBJ1-1, with D hard to call. Germline V gives CDR1 SEHNR, CDR2 FQNEAQ (reference sequence). This CDR3 region has 14 residues. The V and J ends lost 5 bases and 4 bases respectively, with 14 bases between them. The CDR3 coding sequence is TGTGCCAGCAGCCCACTCGCGGGTGGCACTGAAGCTTTCTTT. Its translation is CASSPLAGGTEAFF.

In this sample, this clone turned up a few times. This sequence joins TRBV18 and TRBJ2-1; 8 nucleotides align to TRBD2. Trimming removed 4 bases from V and 3 bases from J; junction bases left unmatched: 8. CDR3 length: 16 residues. Germline loops: CDR1 KGHSH, CDR2 LQKENI. CDR3 loop: CASSLSGSTNYNEQFF. The CDR3, as DNA: TGTGCCAGCTCACTCAGCGGGAGCACTAACTACAATGAGCAGTTCTTC.

A few counts support this clone. The V and J genes are TRBV11-1 and TRBJ2-1; TRBD2 is a possible D gene (5 bases). Trimming took off 10 bases at V and 6 bases at J, with 19 bases between the two ends. The CDR3 length is 14 residues. CDR1 SGHAT and CDR2 FQDESV come from the germline V gene (reference sequence). As DNA, the CDR3 is TGTGCCACCTCGGACTTTCGTCAAGGCAATGAGCAGTTCTTC. Translation gives CATSDFRQGNEQFF.

This clone appeared a few times. The V gene is TRBV2, the J gene TRBJ1-3; tentatively, D is TRBD1 (5 bases). Trimming took 7 bases from V and 4 from J, leaving 14 bases between them. CDR1 and CDR2 (germline): SNHLY, FYNNEI. The CDR3 has 14 residues. The DNA for the CDR3 is TGTGCCAGCAAGGGGAACCCGGGAGGAAACACCATATATTTT. It codes for CASKGNPGGNTIYF.

The chain combines TRBV5-1 with TRBJ2-7; TRBD2 matches at 7 bases. V shed 4 bases and J 6 bases; nucleotides not matched to a gene: 13. CDR1 SGHRS and CDR2 YFSETQ come from the germline V gene. The CDR3 consists of 15 residues. Here the CDR3 reads CASSPQGGQASEQYF. The CDR3 coding sequence is TGCGCCAGCAGCCCCCAGGGAGGGCAAGCTAGCGAGCAGTACTTC.

The CDR3 nucleotides read TGTGCCAGCGCGGGGCTAGCGGGCCTGAACACCGGGGAGCTGTTTTTT. Translation: CASAGLAGLNTGELFF. The rearrangement joins TRBV13 to TRBJ2-2, with TRBD2 matching over 8 bases. The germline CDR1 and CDR2 sequences are PRHDT and FYEKMQ (reference sequence). This CDR3 has 16 amino acids. J gave up 1 base and V 8 bases, and 9 bases lay outside the gene matches.

This clone was observed a handful of times. The rearrangement uses TRBV15 and TRBJ2-3; D possibly corresponds to TRBD1 (5 bases). This CDR3 spans 16 amino acids. Germline loops: CDR1 LNHNV, CDR2 YYDKDF (reference sequence). The germline V and J ends were trimmed by 1 base and 1 base, with 12 bases remaining between them. In nucleotides, the CDR3 is TGTGCCACCAGCAGAGGGGGCGCAACTGGCACAGATACGCAGTATTTT. Protein: CATSRGGATGTDTQYF. The entire variable domain, with the rest obtained from reference TRBV15 and TRBJ2-3, is as follows: DAMVIQNPRYQVTQFGKPVTLSCSQTLNHNVMYWYQQKSSQAPKLLFHYYDKDFNNEADTPDNFQSRRPNTSFCFLDIRSPGLGDTAMYLCATSRGGATGTDTQYFGPGTRLTVL.

This clone was found a few times. The chain is built from TRBV9 and TRBJ2-1, with D possibly called TRBD1 or TRBD2 (5 bases each). The V gene's germline CDR1 is SGDLS and CDR2 YYNGEE. The CDR3 has 16 amino acids. The germline V and J ends were trimmed by 2 bases and 6 bases, with 18 bases remaining between them. The CDR3 loop is CASSVGGSGYSNEQFF. In DNA form, the CDR3 reads TGTGCCAGCAGCGTTGGGGGTTCGGGTTACTCCAATGAGCAGTTCTTC.

The chain recombines TRBV2 with TRBJ2-7; TRBD1 matches 7 bases. CDR3 size: 16 residues. Germline V CDR1 and CDR2: SNHLY, FYNNEI. V shed 5 bases, J shed 3 bases, and the junction held 13 bases outside the gene matches. In DNA form, the CDR3 reads TGTGCCAGCAGTTCGCTAACCGGGACAGCCCGCTACGAGCAGTACTTC. Its translation is CASSSLTGTARYEQYF.

The V and J genes are TRBV4-1 and TRBJ1-2; D is perhaps TRBD1 (6 bases). V shed 4 bases and J shed 4 bases, with 13 bases lying between them. The CDR3 loop spans 14 amino acids. Germline V gene sequence: CDR1 MGHRA, CDR2 YSYEKL. The CDR3 DNA reads as TGCGCCAGCAGCCCCTACAGGGAGGGCTATGGCTACACCTTC. It encodes CASSPYREGYGYTF.

A remark on this clone: Within the sample, other DNA sequences also encode this same CDR3. The CDR3 region is CSVARNTEAFF. The CDR3 coding sequence is TGCAGCGTTGCGAGGAACACTGAAGCTTTCTTT. This rearrangement joins TRBV29-1 to TRBJ1-1; no clear D. This CDR3 contains 11 residues. The V end was cut by 4 bases, the J end by 1 base, with 4 bases between. Germline CDR1 SQVTM, CDR2 ANQGSEA.